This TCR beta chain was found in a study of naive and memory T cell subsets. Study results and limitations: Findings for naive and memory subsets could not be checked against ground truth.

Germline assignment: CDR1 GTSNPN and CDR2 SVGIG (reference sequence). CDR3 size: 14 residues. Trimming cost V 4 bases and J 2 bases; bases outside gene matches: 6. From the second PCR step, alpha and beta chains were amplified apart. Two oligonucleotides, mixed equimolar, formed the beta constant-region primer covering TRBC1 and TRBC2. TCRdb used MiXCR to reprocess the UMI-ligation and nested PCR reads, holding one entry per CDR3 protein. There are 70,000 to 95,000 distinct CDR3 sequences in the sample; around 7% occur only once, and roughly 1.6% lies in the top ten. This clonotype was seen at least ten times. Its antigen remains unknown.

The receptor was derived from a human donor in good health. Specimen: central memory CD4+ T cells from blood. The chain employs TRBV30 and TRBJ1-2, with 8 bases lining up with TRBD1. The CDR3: CAWTKGQANYGYTF. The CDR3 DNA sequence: TGTGCCTGGACCAAGGGACAGGCCAACTATGGCTACACCTTC.